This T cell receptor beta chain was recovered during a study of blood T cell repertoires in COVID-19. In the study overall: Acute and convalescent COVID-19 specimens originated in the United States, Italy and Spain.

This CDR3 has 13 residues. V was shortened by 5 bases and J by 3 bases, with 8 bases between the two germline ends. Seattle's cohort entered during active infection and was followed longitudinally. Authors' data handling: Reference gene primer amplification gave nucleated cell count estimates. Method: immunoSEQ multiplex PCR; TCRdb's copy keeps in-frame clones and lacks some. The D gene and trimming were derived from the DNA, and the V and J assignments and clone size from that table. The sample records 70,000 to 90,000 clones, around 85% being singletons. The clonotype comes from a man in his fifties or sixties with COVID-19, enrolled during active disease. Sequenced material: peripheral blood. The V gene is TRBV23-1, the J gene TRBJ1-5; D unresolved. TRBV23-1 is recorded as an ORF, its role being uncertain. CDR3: CASSSTVNQPQHF. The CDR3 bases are TGCGCCAGCAGTTCAACGGTCAATCAGCCCCAGCATTTT.